This entry lists 21 T cell receptor beta chains sequenced from one sample in a study of blood T cell repertoires in COVID-19. The data were produced by immunoSEQ multiplex PCR, yet TCRdb's version contains in-frame clones alone and is incomplete. This table has fewer than 450,000 clones, nearly 90% appearing once. The sequencing input was PBMCs or T cells enriched from blood (not recorded which). Every receptor here comes from a middle-aged woman with acute COVID-19.

The chain joins TRBV12-5 to TRBJ2-2; 8 bases are shared with TRBD2. Germline V CDR1 and CDR2: LGHNT, FRNRAP. This CDR3 contains 16 residues. Trimming removed 0 bases from V and 7 bases from J; junction bases left unmatched: 7. The CDR3 here is CASGLVLGSGVGELFF. The DNA for the CDR3 is TGTGCTAGTGGTTTGGTACTGGGTAGCGGGGTCGGGGAGCTGTTTTTT.

The rearrangement links TRBV2 to TRBJ2-7; D possibly corresponds to TRBD1 (6 bases). V was shortened by 3 bases and J by 3 bases, with 24 bases between the two germline ends. Germline assignment: CDR1 SNHLY and CDR2 FYNNEI. This CDR3 has 18 amino acids. The CDR3 nucleotides are TGTGCCAGCAGTGATTTTAGGGGACAAATCCCCTTCCTCTACGAGCAGTACTTC. Its translation is CASSDFRGQIPFLYEQYF.

The rearrangement uses TRBV29-1 and TRBJ1-2; no reliable D call. Looked up from germline, CDR1 is SQVTM and CDR2 is ANQGSEA. The length of the CDR3 is 14 residues. Trimming pared 0 bases from V and 2 bases from J, leaving 10 bases between. The CDR3 protein is CSVEDWAGNYGYTF. For the CDR3, the DNA is TGCAGCGTTGAAGATTGGGCAGGAAACTATGGCTACACCTTC.

The chain carries TRBV9 and TRBJ1-2; weak D call: TRBD1 (5 bases). The CDR3 loop spans 16 amino acids. CDR1 SGDLS and CDR2 YYNGEE come from the germline V gene. V lost 3 bases and J lost 0, with 15 bases in between. CDR3 in amino acids: CASSGERDSTNYGYTF. CDR3 nucleotides: TGTGCCAGCAGCGGAGAGAGGGACTCTACTAACTATGGCTACACCTTC.

The rearrangement links TRBV19 to TRBJ1-5; 8 bases fit TRBD1. The length of the CDR3 is 19 residues. Trimming removed 5 bases from V and 1 base from J; junction bases left unmatched: 16. The germline CDR1 and CDR2 sequences are LNHDA and SQIVND (reference sequence). CDR3 in amino acids: CASSPRGQGAGISNQPQHF. The DNA of the CDR3 is TGTGCCAGTAGTCCTAGAGGCCAGGGGGCAGGTATAAGCAATCAGCCCCAGCATTTT.

This clone occurred a few times. The chain joins TRBV11-2 to TRBJ1-5; a possible D gene is TRBD1 (5 bases). The V and J ends lost 5 bases and 6 bases respectively, with 23 bases between them. Per the germline V gene, CDR1 is SGHAT and CDR2 is FQNNGV. This CDR3 contains 17 residues. CDR3 sequence reads: CASSPGVLAGPAQPQHF. The CDR3 region has the DNA TGTGCCAGCAGCCCAGGCGTTCTGGCAGGGCCTGCTCAGCCCCAGCATTTT.

The rearrangement uses TRBV7-9 and TRBJ2-5; D might be TRBD1 (6 bases). This CDR3 region has 15 residues. V was clipped by 4 bases and J by 5 bases, with 17 bases between them. Germline V lookup: CDR1 SEHNR, CDR2 FQNEAQ (reference sequence). CDR3 loop: CASSWTALSWETQYF. Here the CDR3 DNA reads TGTGCCAGCAGCTGGACAGCCCTGAGCTGGGAGACCCAGTACTTC.

This clone has only one observation. The rearrangement uses TRBV5-6 and TRBJ1-5; D gene uncertain. Trimming took 0 bases from V and 1 from J, leaving 11 bases between them. CDR3 length equals 16 residues. Germline values: CDR1 SGHDT, CDR2 YYEEEE. Here the CDR3 reads CASSLARYGSNQPQHF. In nucleotides, the CDR3 is TGTGCCAGCAGCTTGGCCAGATACGGGAGCAATCAGCCCCAGCATTTT.

The chain carries TRBV20-1 and TRBJ2-4; 7 nucleotides line up with TRBD2. CDR1 is DFQATT, CDR2 SNEGSKA, per germline (reference sequence). The CDR3 is 14 residues long. V shed 3 bases and J 8 bases; nucleotides not matched to a gene: 10. This CDR3 is CSASREGRWDIQYF. CDR3 DNA sequence: TGCAGTGCTAGTAGGGAGGGGCGCTGGGACATTCAGTACTTC.

The chain carries TRBV11-2 and TRBJ2-3; 15 bases fit TRBD2. J was trimmed by 4 bases and V by 6 bases; bases with no gene match: 14. Germline values: CDR1 SGHAT, CDR2 FQNNGV. The CDR3 runs 19 residues. The CDR3 nucleotides read TGTGCCAGCAGAAAACAGGGACTAGCGGGGGGCGGTGGTCCAGATACGCAGTATTTT. Protein product: CASRKQGLAGGGGPDTQYF.

The V gene is TRBV7-6, the J gene TRBJ1-6; D is unclear. The CDR3 is 13 residues long. The V end was cut by 4 bases, the J end by 7 bases, with 8 bases between. Germline loops: CDR1 SGHVS, CDR2 FNYEAQ. The CDR3 protein is CASSSTGNSPLHF. For the CDR3, the DNA is TGTGCCAGCAGCTCCACGGGGAATTCACCCCTCCACTTT.

V usage is TRBV10-3 and J usage is TRBJ1-6; D possibly corresponds to TRBD1 (6 bases). This CDR3 is built from 15 residues. V dropped 5 bases and J dropped 9 bases, with 17 bases sitting between them. CDR1 is ENHRY and CDR2 is SYGVKD in the germline V gene. The CDR3: CAISSSPGQISPLHF. In DNA, the CDR3 is TGTGCCATCAGTTCCTCCCCTGGACAGATTTCACCCCTCCACTTT.

The V call is TRBV28, the J call TRBJ2-6, with 7 nucleotides matching TRBD1. J lost 0 bases, V lost 4 bases, and 9 bases had no gene match. The CDR3 consists of 18 residues. Germline CDR1 MDHEN, CDR2 SYDVKM. This CDR3 is CASSYLTGETSGANVLTF. For the CDR3, the DNA is TGTGCCAGCAGTTACCTTACAGGGGAGACCTCTGGGGCCAACGTCCTGACTTTC.

The chain combines TRBV19 with TRBJ2-1, with TRBD2 as a possible D gene (5 bases). Germline V gene data show CDR1 as LNHDA and CDR2 as SQIVND (reference sequence). This CDR3 is built from 16 residues. V lost 9 bases, J lost 6 bases, and 24 bases lay in between. CDR3 protein: CASNLFGNTARNEQFF. The CDR3 DNA reads TGTGCCAGCAATCTTTTCGGGAATACAGCTCGCAATGAGCAGTTCTTC.

The chain carries TRBV5-4 and TRBJ2-7; tentative D call: TRBD2 (5 bases). The CDR3 length is 13 residues. Germline CDR1 is SGHNT and CDR2 is YYREEE (reference sequence). The V end was cut by 6 bases, the J end by 4 bases, with 14 bases between. DNA of the CDR3: TGTGCCAGCATGGCGGGCCCAACTTACGAGCAGTACTTC. This codes for CASMAGPTYEQYF.

The chain has TRBV27 and TRBJ2-1, with a weak D call TRBD2 (6 bases). V shed 2 bases and J shed 1 base, with 9 bases lying between them. Germline-derived CDR1 and CDR2 are MNHEY and SMNVEV (reference sequence). This CDR3 region has 15 residues. The CDR3 DNA follows: TGTGCCAGCAGTTTACGGGGGTCTTCCTACAATGAGCAGTTCTTC. It specifies CASSLRGSSYNEQFF.

This chain joins TRBV4-1 and TRBJ1-2; a possible D gene is TRBD1 (6 bases). CDR1 is MGHRA, CDR2 YSYEKL, per germline. The germline V and J ends were trimmed by 0 bases and 4 bases, with 12 bases remaining between them. The CDR3 contains 15 residues. The CDR3 nucleotides read TGCGCCAGCAGCCAAGATCGCAACAGGGTCTATGGCTACACCTTC. Translating it yields CASSQDRNRVYGYTF.

V gene TRBV9 combines with J gene TRBJ2-3, with a tentative D call TRBD2 (5 bases). Between the trimmed V and J ends, which lost 3 bases and 2 bases, there was a span of 19 bases. The CDR3 is 17 amino acids. Germline assignment: CDR1 SGDLS and CDR2 YYNGEE. The CDR3 nucleotides read TGTGCCAGCAGCGCCCTCCGAGGGTTTTCGAACACAGATACGCAGTATTTT. It yields the protein CASSALRGFSNTDTQYF.

The chain carries TRBV9 and TRBJ2-7; 10 bases are a match to TRBD2. The CDR3 contains 16 residues. CDR1 and CDR2 from the germline V gene are SGDLS and YYNGEE. Trimming removed 4 bases from V and 3 bases from J; junction bases left unmatched: 10. The CDR3 DNA follows: TGTGCCAGCAGCCGGGGGCTAGCGGGGGTCGGCTACGAGCAGTACTTC. Its translation is CASSRGLAGVGYEQYF.

This chain connects TRBV10-3 to TRBJ2-5; 8 nucleotides agree with TRBD1. CDR3 length: 16 residues. CDR1 is ENHRY, CDR2 SYGVKD, per germline. The V gene end was trimmed by 4 bases and the J gene end by 1 base; junction bases not matched to a gene: 8. This CDR3 is CAISGYGQGGQETQYF. The CDR3 DNA reads TGTGCCATCAGTGGCTATGGACAGGGCGGCCAAGAGACCCAGTACTTC.

V usage is TRBV5-6 and J usage is TRBJ1-2, with D unclear. CDR1 and CDR2 from the germline V gene are SGHDT and YYEEEE. The CDR3 totals 18 residues. V was cut by 0 bases and J by 4 bases, with 22 bases left in between. The CDR3 sequence is CASSLASFLDGASYGYTF. In nucleotides, the CDR3 is TGTGCCAGCAGCTTGGCATCCTTCCTTGATGGCGCTAGCTATGGCTACACCTTC.